A single sample is the source of the 3 T cell receptor beta chains below, sequenced in a study of cytomegalovirus exposure and HLA in healthy donors. Primers: 60 Vbeta forward and 13 Jbeta reverse. The table came from immunoSEQ multiplex PCR; TCRdb's copy has only in-frame clones and leaves some out. This sample lists roughly 190,000 clones; its ten largest clones have 0.65% to 0.9%. The source material was PBMCs. Receptor source: a woman under 30 in good health and CMV-seropositive.

The CDR3 spells CSVEELAGVGANVLTF. The CDR3 region has the DNA TGCAGCGTTGAGGAACTAGCGGGAGTAGGGGCCAACGTCCTGACTTTC. The chain couples TRBV29-1 to TRBJ2-6; 11 nucleotides line up with TRBD2. The J segment lost 4 bases and the V segment lost 3 bases, leaving 5 bases of the junction unmatched. CDR1 and CDR2 from the germline V gene are SQVTM and ANQGSEA. This CDR3 spans 16 amino acids.

The CDR3 sequence: CASTSSSLQETQYF. In DNA, the CDR3 is TGTGCCAGCACCTCTAGCTCACTCCAAGAGACCCAGTACTTC. The V call is TRBV7-9, the J call TRBJ2-5, with D tentatively TRBD2 (5 bases). Trimming removed 7 bases at V and 1 base at J, with 13 bases between. The CDR3 is made up of 14 amino acids. Germline CDR1 is SEHNR and CDR2 is FQNEAQ (reference sequence).

The chain uses TRBV10-3 and TRBJ2-7; D remains ambiguous. Germline-derived CDR1 and CDR2 are ENHRY and SYGVKD. This CDR3 region has 11 residues. Trimming cost V 4 bases and J 6 bases, with 7 bases left between them. The CDR3 bases are TGTGCCATCAGTGCTCGAGCCGAGCAGTACTTC. This sequence encodes CAISARAEQYF.